This TCR beta chain is drawn from a study of blood T cells in healthy people across ages. Study results and caveats: Donors of long life had a larger count of naive CD4+ cells and greater diversity than aged donors. Changes in expanded clonotypes were possibly confounded, as the CMV status of donors was unknown.

Researchers report isolating at least 7 million PBMCs per sample. PCR was performed a second time for about 7 to 12 cycles using a sample-barcoded 5' primer and a J-beta primer mix. Via MiXCR, TCRdb re-called the 5' RACE reads, giving one row per CDR3 protein. The table records 1.5 million to 2 million distinct CDR3 sequences, roughly 27% of them present only once. Notes on this clonotype: Its antigen is currently unknown.

The CDR3 is 15 residues long. Trimming pared 7 bases from V and 4 bases from J, leaving 17 bases between. CDR1 and CDR2 from the germline V gene are MNHNS and SASEGT. The sequencing sample was made of blood. The chain is built from TRBV6-1 and TRBJ1-5; D remains ambiguous. This TCR came from a young woman in good health. CDR3 loop: CASNYRSFSNQPQHF. The CDR3 DNA reads as TGTGCCAGCAATTATAGGAGTTTTAGTAATCAGCCCCAGCATTTT.